The 17 T cell receptor beta chains presented below share a single source sample, sequenced in a study of T-cell reconstitution after alpha-beta-depleted transplantation in children. For TCRbeta, the library was prepared with unique molecular identifiers. MiXCR, applied by TCRdb to the PCR reads, yields one record per CDR3 protein. This sample has some 600,000 distinct CDR3 sequences, with 10% to 15% found just once. Specimen: PBMCs, mostly from graft donor cells, collected 360 days after TCRalphabeta/CD19-depleted stem cell transplant. The receptors here all came from a male patient between 10 and 17 years old who had a stem cell transplant for acute myeloid leukemia, so the T cells may come from the graft donor.

The V and J genes are TRBV2 and TRBJ2-7; TRBD1 matches at 7 bases. The CDR3 is 14 amino acids. Germline CDR1 is SNHLY and CDR2 is FYNNEI. V trimming: 2 bases; J trimming: 3 bases; junction bases outside the gene matches: 4. This CDR3 reads CASSEMGTVYEQYF. CDR3 coding DNA: TGTGCCAGCAGTGAAATGGGGACAGTCTACGAGCAGTACTTC.

This chain connects TRBV20-1 to TRBJ2-7; TRBD2 might be the D (6 bases). From germline, CDR1 is DFQATT and CDR2 SNEGSKA (reference sequence). Trimming took 3 bases from V and 2 from J, leaving 14 bases between them. This CDR3 comprises 14 residues. The CDR3 is CSASVPDYTYEQYF. The CDR3 coding sequence is TGCAGTGCTAGTGTCCCGGACTACACCTACGAGCAGTACTTC.

The genes are TRBV27 and TRBJ2-7; D ambiguous. Trimming left V 3 bases short and J 4 bases short, with 10 bases between. Germline CDR1 and CDR2: MNHEY and SMNVEV (reference sequence). CDR3 size: 13 residues. DNA for the CDR3: TGTGCCAGCAGTTTCTCCCTATATTACGAGCAGTACTTC. Translating gives CASSFSLYYEQYF.

This clonotype was detected a few times. This chain links TRBV20-1 with TRBJ2-5; the match to TRBD2 covers 10 bases. Germline CDR1 reads DFQATT; CDR2 reads SNEGSKA (reference sequence). The CDR3 contains 15 residues. V dropped 5 bases and J dropped 3; count of bases not matched to a gene: 9. The CDR3 nucleotides read TGCAGTGCTTCACCGCTAGCGGGAGCGAAAGAGACCCAGTACTTC. Its translation is CSASPLAGAKETQYF.

J is TRBJ2-7 and V is TRBV24-1; the match to TRBD1 covers 10 bases. Germline V gene sequence: CDR1 KGHDR, CDR2 SFDVKD. The CDR3 runs to 15 residues. Trimming took 4 bases from V and 3 from J; bases not matched to a gene: 5. The CDR3 sequence: CATSDQRTGGYEQYF. The CDR3 DNA follows: TGTGCCACCAGTGACCAACGGACAGGGGGCTACGAGCAGTACTTC.

The chain has TRBV29-1 and TRBJ2-2; 8 bases align to TRBD2. This CDR3 region has 14 residues. J was trimmed by 7 bases and V by 6 bases; bases with no gene match: 10. Germline values: CDR1 SQVTM, CDR2 ANQGSEA. The CDR3 region is CSVGSGRTGGELFF. The CDR3 DNA sequence: TGCAGCGTGGGGAGCGGGAGAACAGGCGGGGAGCTGTTTTTT.

This clonotype was seen a handful of times. The genes are TRBV28 and TRBJ1-1; 8 nucleotides match TRBD1. J gave up 11 bases and V 6 bases, and 8 bases lay outside the gene matches. The germline V gene has CDR1 MDHEN and CDR2 SYDVKM. The CDR3 covers 12 residues. In nucleotides, the CDR3 is TGTGCCAGCAGCCTCCCCCACAGGGGGGCTTTCTTT. Translation: CASSLPHRGAFF.

This clonotype was seen a few times. The DNA of the CDR3 is TGCAGCAGCAGGGGTTCTGGCACTGAAGCTTTCTTT. Protein product: CSSRGSGTEAFF. This chain links TRBV29-1 with TRBJ1-1, with D perhaps matching TRBD1 (6 bases). The CDR3 is 12 amino acids. Trimming shortened V by 8 bases and J by 4 bases, and 14 bases separated the two germline ends. Germline loops: CDR1 SQVTM, CDR2 ANQGSEA.

In its sample, this clonotype was seen a few times. J is TRBJ2-6 and V is TRBV19; D gene ambiguous. The CDR3 spans 14 residues. Trimming stripped 6 bases from V and 12 bases from J, with 18 bases between. Per the germline V gene, CDR1 is LNHDA and CDR2 is SQIVND (reference sequence). CDR3 sequence: CASRASAIRTVLTF. For the CDR3, the DNA is TGTGCCAGTAGAGCCTCAGCCATCCGTACCGTCCTGACTTTC.

This clonotype was seen only a few times. V gene TRBV11-2 combines with J gene TRBJ2-2, with 8 positions matching TRBD2. Losses at the gene ends were 2 bases for V and 1 base for J; bases not matched to a gene: 12. This CDR3 has 19 residues. CDR1 and CDR2 from the germline V gene are SGHAT and FQNNGV. CDR3: CASSLRRLASGRNTGELFF. DNA for the CDR3: TGTGCCAGCAGCTTAAGGCGGTTAGCGAGCGGGAGGAACACCGGGGAGCTGTTTTTT.

Comment on this clonotype: Just one base apart from a much larger clone, this may be a read error. The rearrangement links TRBV24-1 to TRBJ2-3; either TRBD1 or TRBD2 may supply D (5 bases each). This CDR3 spans 14 amino acids. The V and J ends lost 2 bases and 2 bases respectively, with 7 bases between them. CDR1 is KGHDR and CDR2 is SFDVKD in the germline V gene. The CDR3 here is CATSDSGLTDTQYF. CDR3 nucleotide sequence: TGTGCCACCAGTGATTCGGGGCTCACAGATACGCAGTATTTT.

This clonotype was detected ten times or more. The chain carries TRBV4-3 and TRBJ2-7, with 10 positions matching TRBD2. Trimming at V came to 4 bases and at J to 0 bases, leaving 9 bases not matched to a gene. CDR3 length: 17 residues. CDR1 and CDR2 from the germline V gene are LGHNA and YSLEER. The CDR3 reads CASSLEPTSGASYEQYF. As DNA, the CDR3 is TGCGCCAGCAGCCTGGAACCAACTAGCGGGGCCTCCTACGAGCAGTACTTC.

This clonotype was counted at least ten times. V gene TRBV7-2 combines with J gene TRBJ1-5, with no clear D. The germline V gene encodes CDR1 SGHTA and CDR2 FQGNSA. V was clipped by 4 bases and J by 2 bases, with 15 bases between them. This CDR3 has 16 amino acids. CDR3 nucleotides: TGTGCCAGCAGCTCACCGGAACAGCGGGGCAATCAGCCCCAGCATTTT. Encoded protein: CASSSPEQRGNQPQHF.

This clonotype was counted only a few times. This chain connects TRBV7-2 to TRBJ2-2, with a weak D call TRBD1 (6 bases). V was pared by 2 bases and J by 2 bases, with 12 bases between. The germline V gene has CDR1 SGHTA and CDR2 FQGNSA. The CDR3 is 16 residues long. CDR3 amino acids: CASSLRQAINTGELFF. CDR3 nucleotides: TGTGCCAGCAGCTTACGACAGGCTATCAACACCGGGGAGCTGTTTTTT.

This clonotype was detected many times. This sequence joins TRBV4-1 and TRBJ2-7; the match to TRBD2 covers 13 bases. Looked up from germline, CDR1 is MGHRA and CDR2 is YSYEKL. V lost 0 bases to trimming and J lost 2 bases; unmatched junction nucleotides: 7. CDR3 length: 18 amino acids. The CDR3 loop is CASSQDGLAGVGTYEQYF. The CDR3 nucleotides read TGCGCCAGCAGCCAAGACGGACTAGCGGGAGTAGGGACCTACGAGCAGTACTTC.

This clonotype was observed at least ten times. The V call is TRBV7-2, the J call TRBJ1-1; a weak D match, TRBD1 (5 bases). This CDR3 has 15 amino acids. Per germline, CDR1 SGHTA and CDR2 FQGNSA. Trimming cost V 5 bases and J 3 bases, with 16 bases left between them. CDR3 sequence: CASSPEGHGYTEAFF. Here the CDR3 DNA reads TGTGCCAGCAGCCCCGAGGGGCATGGGTACACTGAAGCTTTCTTT.

This clonotype was observed at least ten times. In DNA form, the CDR3 reads TGCAGCGTTGTATTGAGGCTAGCGGTAGACAATGAGCAGTTCTTC. Amino acid sequence: CSVVLRLAVDNEQFF. This sequence joins TRBV29-1 and TRBJ2-1; 7 bases are a match to TRBD2. Germline lookup yields CDR1 SQVTM and CDR2 ANQGSEA. V gave up 4 bases and J gave up 5 bases; unmatched junction bases: 11. The CDR3 extends over 15 amino acids.